Listed below are T cell receptor beta chains from one sample, sequenced in a study of shared clonotypes between healthy human individuals. Assay: immunoSEQ multiplex PCR; the TCRdb copy retains only in-frame clones and omits some. The table shows a few million clones, with around 93% occurring only once. Sample: naive CD8+ T cells from PBMCs. The receptors originated from a man between 18 and 29 years old in good health. Some clones in this sample may be carry-over from other donors' samples. Both conserved end residues are part of each CDR3. Each record gives: clone size, D gene, J gene, V gene, CDR3 DNA, CDR3 protein. A D gene is named only where the DNA matches it firmly. The listing skips clone size in some rows; elsewhere it reads once, few, many or a size class.

>.|.|TRBJ2-5|TRBV4-3
TGCGCCAGCAGCCAGGGTACCCGGGCGGTACAGGGAGAGACCCAGTACTTC
CASSQGTRAVQGETQYF
>once|.|TRBJ2-2|TRBV5-1
TGCGCCAGCAGCTTAAGGGGACACCGGGGCGCCCCCGGGGAGCTGTTTTTT
CASSLRGHRGAPGELFF
>.|.|TRBJ2-4|TRBV28
TGTGCCAGCAGTCCGCCTCGGGGAGGTGGTAACATTCAGTACTTC
CASSPPRGGGNIQYF
>.|TRBD2|TRBJ2-7|TRBV5-1
TGCGCCAGCAGCTTGGCAACTAGCGGGAGGTCCTACGAGCAGTACTTC
CASSLATSGRSYEQYF
>.|.|TRBJ2-7|TRBV9
TGTGCCAGCAGTCTTGGGACTGGCTACGAGCAGTACTTC
CASSLGTGYEQYF
>.|TRBD1|TRBJ2-2|TRBV28
TGTGCCAGCAGCTCGGACAGGGAAGATAACACCGGGGAGCTGTTTTTT
CASSSDREDNTGELFF
>once|.|TRBJ2-7|TRBV7-9
TGTGCCAGCTCTGGTTTGGGCGAGCAGTACTTC
CASSGLGEQYF
>.|.|TRBJ2-1|TRBV7-9
TGTGCCAGCAGCTCTTTATCCACAGGGTACAATGAGCAGTTCTTC
CASSSLSTGYNEQFF
>.|.|TRBJ2-4|TRBV14
TGTGCCAGCAGCCTGGGACGAAAAGTCATTCAGTACTTC
CASSLGRKVIQYF
>.|.|TRBJ1-2|TRBV19
TGTGCCAGTAGTATAACTACAGGTCCCGACGGCTACACCTTC
CASSITTGPDGYTF
>.|TRBD1|TRBJ2-1|TRBV19
TGTGCCAGTAGTACATGGACAGGCGTTAATGAGCAGTTCTTC
CASSTWTGVNEQFF
>.|TRBD1|TRBJ2-7|TRBV19
TGTGCCAGTAGTCCAGGGACAGGACCCTCCTACGAGCAGTACTTC
CASSPGTGPSYEQYF
>.|.|TRBJ1-1|TRBV30
TGTGCCTGGAGTCGCAGGGAAAACACTGAAGCTTTCTTT
CAWSRRENTEAFF
>.|.|TRBJ2-7|TRBV6-5
TGTGCCAGCAGTTACGAGACACCGAGTCGCTACGAGCAGTACTTC
CASSYETPSRYEQYF
>.|.|TRBJ1-4|TRBV15
TGTGCCACCAGCAGGGGACGGGGGAATGAAAAACTGTTTTTT
CATSRGRGNEKLFF
>.|TRBD1|TRBJ2-2|TRBV4-2
TGTGCCAGCAGTTACGGACAGGGGGCGCTGGGGGAGCTGTTTTTT
CASSYGQGALGELFF
>.|TRBD2|TRBJ2-7|TRBV27
TGTGCCAGCAGTAGGACGGGAGGGCCGGTCGAGCAGTACTTC
CASSRTGGPVEQYF
>once|.|TRBJ2-7|TRBV19
TGTGCCAGTAGTATAAGGGGGGAAATTTCCTACGAGCAGTACTTC
CASSIRGEISYEQYF
>.|.|TRBJ1-1|TRBV6-6
TGTGCCAGCATGTCTTTCAGGGACGACACTGAAGCTTTCTTT
CASMSFRDDTEAFF
>.|.|TRBJ1-1|TRBV5-4
TGTGCCAGCAGCCCCCAGGGATTCCCTGAAGCTTTCTTT
CASSPQGFPEAFF
>few|.|TRBJ1-1|TRBV27
TGTGCCAGTTCTTTGGGCCCGGGGGTCACTGAAGCTTTCTTT
CASSLGPGVTEAFF
>.|.|TRBJ1-2|TRBV29-1
TGCAGCGTCCTGACGGCCAGCTATGGCTACACCTTC
CSVLTASYGYTF
>.|TRBD2|TRBJ2-7|TRBV5-6
TGTGCCAGCAGCTTGTTCAGCGGGAGGCTTCACGAGCAGTACTTC
CASSLFSGRLHEQYF
>.|.|TRBJ2-1|TRBV29-1
TGCAGCGTTGAACAGCAGGGTGAGCAGTTCTTC
CSVEQQGEQFF
>.|TRBD2|TRBJ2-7|TRBV7-8
TGTGCCAGCAGCTTAGTTCCAGCGGGGCCCTCCTACGAGCAGTACTTC
CASSLVPAGPSYEQYF
>.|.|TRBJ2-7|TRBV4-1
TGCGCCAGCAGCCAAGACCATGAAAGCGGGTACTCCTACGAGCAGTACTTC
CASSQDHESGYSYEQYF
>.|TRBD2|TRBJ2-3|TRBV9
TGTGCCAGCAGCGTAGATAGCGGGGTAGGGTATACGCAGTATTTT
CASSVDSGVGYTQYF
>.|TRBD1|TRBJ1-4|TRBV4-1
TGCGCCAGCAGCCTTTATCCGGGACAGGGAACTACAAATGAAAAACTGTTTTTT
CASSLYPGQGTTNEKLFF
>.|.|TRBJ2-7|TRBV6-1
.
CASILGLYEQYF
>.|TRBD2|TRBJ2-1|TRBV28
TGTGCCAGCAGTCGGGAGACGGGACTAGCGGGAGGGCCCCGAAACAATGAGCAGTTCTTC
CASSRETGLAGGPRNNEQFF
>.|.|TRBJ2-1|TRBV7-7
TGTGCCAGCAGCTTAGTTGGTGGCAAGGGTGAGCAGTTCTTC
CASSLVGGKGEQFF
>.|.|TRBJ2-3|TRBV27
TGTGCCAGCAGTCCCTTCGGGAGCGCGCCCCAGGGAGATACGCAGTATTTT
CASSPFGSAPQGDTQYF
>.|.|TRBJ1-1|TRBV27
TGTGCCAGCAGTGTAGAGGCGTGGACTGAAGCTTTCTTT
CASSVEAWTEAFF
>.|TRBD1|TRBJ2-5|TRBV7-9
TGTGCCAGCAGCTTCGGACAGGGGGAGACCCAGTACTTC
CASSFGQGETQYF
>.|.|TRBJ2-2|TRBV5-8
TGTGCCAGCAGCATGTACCGGGACACAGCAGCCGGGGAGCTGTTTTTT
CASSMYRDTAAGELFF
>.|.|TRBJ2-7|TRBV15
TGTGCCACCAGCGGTCCAGAGAGCTCCTACGAGCAGTACTTC
CATSGPESSYEQYF
>few|.|TRBJ1-4|TRBV30
TGTGCCTGGAGAAACTTCAAGGGGAATGAAAAACTGTTTTTT
CAWRNFKGNEKLFF
>.|.|TRBJ1-2|TRBV28
TGTGCCAGCAGTCGGGAGGGGTACGAGGTTAACTATGGCTACACCTTC
CASSREGYEVNYGYTF
>.|TRBD1|TRBJ2-7|TRBV5-4
TGTGCCAGCAGCTTATATGGGACAGGGGGCGAGCAGTACTTC
CASSLYGTGGEQYF
>.|.|TRBJ1-1|TRBV28
TGTGCCAGCAGTTTCATGGGGAACCAGAGGACTGAAGCTTTCTTT
CASSFMGNQRTEAFF
>.|.|TRBJ2-1|TRBV30
TGTGCCTGGATATCCGGGGAGGTTCATGAGCAGTTCTTC
CAWISGEVHEQFF
>once|.|TRBJ2-7|TRBV7-6
TGTGCCAGCAGCCCCGCCGGCGGGAACTCCTACGAGCAGTACTTC
CASSPAGGNSYEQYF
>.|.|TRBJ2-7|TRBV6-1
TGTGCCAGCAGTGAAATCGACGGGAAATCCTACGAGCAGTACTTC
CASSEIDGKSYEQYF
>.|.|TRBJ1-1|TRBV15
TGTGCCACCAGCAGGTCGCCCACTGAGGCTTTCTTT
CATSRSPTEAFF
>.|.|TRBJ1-2|TRBV9
TGTGCCAGCAGCCCGACAGAGGGAGGGTTCGGCTACACCTTC
CASSPTEGGFGYTF
>.|.|TRBJ1-2|TRBV4-1
TGCGCCAGCAGCCTCGGACCTCTTCCGACAGCCGACTATGGCTACACCTTC
CASSLGPLPTADYGYTF
>.|.|TRBJ2-1|TRBV5-1
TGCGCCAGCAGCTTGGTCGCAGGGGCCCCCTACAATGAGCAGTTCTTC
CASSLVAGAPYNEQFF
>few|.|TRBJ1-3|TRBV13
TGTGCCAGCAGCCAAAGGGACGGTAGCTCTGGAAACACCATATATTTT
CASSQRDGSSGNTIYF
>once|TRBD1|TRBJ2-7|TRBV6-1
TGTGCCAGCAGTGAATCCCACCTTCGACAGGGCCCAACTTACGAGCAGTACTTC
CASSESHLRQGPTYEQYF
>.|.|TRBJ1-1|TRBV7-9
TGTGCCAGCAGCAAGTTCGAATCCAACACTGAAGCTTTCTTT
CASSKFESNTEAFF
>.|.|TRBJ2-5|TRBV7-3
TGTGCCAGCAGCTTAACTTCAGGGTACCAAGAGACCCAGTACTTC
CASSLTSGYQETQYF
>.|.|TRBJ2-7|TRBV9
TGTGCCAGCAAGGGTAGCGGCTACGAGCAGTACTTC
CASKGSGYEQYF
>.|.|TRBJ2-7|TRBV29-1
TGCAGCGCTGGGGGCAGCTACGAGCAGTACTTC
CSAGGSYEQYF
>once|.|TRBJ2-3|TRBV27
TGTGCCAGCAGTTTAATAGGCTCCACAGATACGCAGTATTTT
CASSLIGSTDTQYF
>.|.|TRBJ2-2|TRBV5-1
TGCGCCAGCAGACAGTTATTGGTGGACACCGGGGAGCTGTTTTTT
CASRQLLVDTGELFF